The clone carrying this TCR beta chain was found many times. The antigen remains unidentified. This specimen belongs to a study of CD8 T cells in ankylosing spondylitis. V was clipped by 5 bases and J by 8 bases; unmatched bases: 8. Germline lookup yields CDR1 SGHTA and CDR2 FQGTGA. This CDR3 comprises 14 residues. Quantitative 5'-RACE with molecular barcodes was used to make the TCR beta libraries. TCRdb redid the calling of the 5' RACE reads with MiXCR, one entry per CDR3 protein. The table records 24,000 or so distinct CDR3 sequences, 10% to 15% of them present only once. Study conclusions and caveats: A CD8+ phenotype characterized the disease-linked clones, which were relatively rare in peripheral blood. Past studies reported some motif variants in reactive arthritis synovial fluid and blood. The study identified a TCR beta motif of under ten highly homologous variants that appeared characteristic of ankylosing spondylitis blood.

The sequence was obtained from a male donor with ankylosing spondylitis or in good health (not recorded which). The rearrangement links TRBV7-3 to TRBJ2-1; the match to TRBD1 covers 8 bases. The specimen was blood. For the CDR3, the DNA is TGTGCCAGCAGCACTAGACAGGGGTCACATGAGCAGTTCTTC. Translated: CASSTRQGSHEQFF.